A single sample is the source of the 2 T cell receptor beta chains below, sequenced in a study of blood T cell repertoires in COVID-19. TCRdb keeps only in-frame clones here, not all; method: immunoSEQ multiplex PCR. This sample carries about 130,000 clones, 75% to 90% of them seen once, and the ten largest clones take under 3.5%. Sequenced material: peripheral blood. These receptors came from an elderly woman with COVID-19, enrolled during active disease.

This chain joins TRBV7-2 and TRBJ2-1; D remains ambiguous. The V gene's germline CDR1 is SGHTA and CDR2 FQGNSA. The CDR3 covers 15 residues. Trimming took 2 bases from V and 0 from J, leaving 8 bases between them. CDR3 sequence (DNA): TGTGCCAGCAGCTTACTCCGGAGCTCCTACAATGAGCAGTTCTTC. Its protein product is CASSLLRSSYNEQFF.

The chain links TRBV18 to TRBJ2-2; 8 positions agree with TRBD2. J was trimmed by 3 bases and V by 3 bases; bases with no gene match: 9. Germline-derived CDR1 and CDR2 are KGHSH and LQKENI. There are 17 residues in the CDR3. The CDR3 coding sequence is TGTGCCAGCTCACCCCTGCCGACTAGCGTAGACACCGGGGAGCTGTTTTTT. Amino acid sequence: CASSPLPTSVDTGELFF.